This record concerns one TCR beta chain sequence. This receptor's antigen is unknown. Base qualities are not recorded, but no much larger clone differs from it by a single base. The sample comes from a study of control samples from healthy donors and cancer patients (dated by TCRdb to the early 2020s). Libraries were prepared through the immunoSEQ multiplex PCR assay. The table comes from immuneACCESS by way of TCRdb, which keeps in-frame sequences with V and J called. Part of the clones is missing from these tables; in studies checked, under half for an unresolved V gene and the rest for unknown reasons. The sample contains 150,000 to 190,000 clones, over 90% of them found a single time. The top ten hold around 2.2% of the sample. The source material was blood. This TCR was sampled from a man over 45 in good health.

The DNA sequence is given as TGTGCCAGCAGCAAAGGGTCCCGGGGGGCGTCCGGAAACACCATATATTTT. This encodes CASSKGSRGASGNTIYF. The sequence joins TRBV21-1 to TRBJ1-3. TRBV21-1 is flagged as a pseudogene. The CDR3, cysteine through phenylalanine, is 17 amino acids long. Of all the DNA, just the CDR3 is kept, 51 bases in frame from base 1.